This entry lists 24 T cell receptor beta chains sequenced from one sample in a study of radiotherapy plus CTLA-4 blockade in lung cancer. This table comes from immunoSEQ multiplex PCR, and its TCRdb copy is limited to in-frame clones, with some not included. The data show 45,000 to 55,000 clones, with around 85% seen just once and 2.5% to 4% held by the top ten. The sequenced sample was peripheral blood, obtained from a patient treated with radiotherapy plus ipilimumab. Every receptor here comes from a human donor with non-small cell lung cancer who had a partial response to radiotherapy plus ipilimumab.

This clone has more than one count but fewer than ten. V usage is TRBV4-3 and J usage is TRBJ1-3; maybe TRBD1 (6 bases). Trimming removed 2 bases from V and 6 bases from J, with 11 bases in between. There are 14 residues in the CDR3. Germline V lookup: CDR1 LGHNA, CDR2 YSLEER. This chain's CDR3 is CASSQNTGPNTIYF. The CDR3 bases are TGCGCCAGCAGCCAAAACACAGGGCCAAACACCATATATTTT.

The V and J genes are TRBV7-3 and TRBJ2-7; TRBD1 matches at 7 bases. Germline values: CDR1 SGHTA, CDR2 FQGTGA. The CDR3 is 15 amino acids. Losses at the gene ends were 0 bases for V and 1 base for J; bases not matched to a gene: 3. Written as DNA, the CDR3 is TGTGCCAGCAGCTTAACCCCGGGACAGTCCTACGAGCAGTACTTC. Its translation is CASSLTPGQSYEQYF.

The chain has TRBV6-6 and TRBJ2-4; perhaps TRBD1 as D (5 bases). This CDR3 spans 16 amino acids. Germline V gene data show CDR1 as MNHNY and CDR2 as SVGAGI (reference sequence). V lost 5 bases to trimming and J lost 5 bases, with 19 bases between them. The CDR3: CASSPLLTARQNIQYF. Written as DNA, the CDR3 is TGTGCCAGCAGTCCCCTTCTGACAGCCAGACAAAACATTCAGTACTTC.

The chain couples TRBV19 to TRBJ1-3; 10 bases are shared with TRBD1. CDR1 and CDR2 from the germline V gene are LNHDA and SQIVND (reference sequence). The CDR3 sequence is 15 residues long. V shed 9 bases, J shed 3 bases, and the junction held 8 bases outside the gene matches. CDR3 region: CASRADRGIGNTIYF. As DNA, the CDR3 is TGTGCCAGCAGAGCGGACAGGGGGATTGGAAACACCATATATTTT.

V usage is TRBV25-1 and J usage is TRBJ1-1; possibly TRBD1 for D (5 bases). There are 15 residues in the CDR3. V gave up 4 bases and J gave up 1 base, with 13 bases separating them. The V gene's germline CDR1 is MGHDK and CDR2 SYGVNS. The CDR3 reads CASSAWSGQNTEAFF. The DNA of the CDR3 is TGTGCCAGCAGTGCATGGTCAGGACAGAACACTGAAGCTTTCTTT.

This clone occurred a few times. The J gene is TRBJ1-2, the V gene TRBV6-1, with TRBD1 matching 10 bases. The germline CDR1 and CDR2 sequences are MNHNS and SASEGT. Trimming at V came to 1 base and at J to 6 bases, leaving 5 bases not matched to a gene. This CDR3 spans 15 amino acids. The CDR3 DNA is TGTGCCAGCAGTGAAGGACAGGGGGCGCGTAATGGCTACACCTTC. It is translated as CASSEGQGARNGYTF.

The genes are TRBV6-1 and TRBJ2-2, with 7 bases identical to TRBD1. Germline trimming cut 3 bases from V and 5 bases from J; bases unmatched to any gene: 9. Germline V gene sequence: CDR1 MNHNS, CDR2 SASEGT. This CDR3 is 16 amino acids long. The CDR3 reads CASSEVDREGTGELFF. The DNA of the CDR3 is TGTGCCAGCAGTGAGGTAGACAGGGAAGGAACCGGGGAGCTGTTTTTT.

The genes are TRBV12-5 and TRBJ1-5; D may be TRBD1 (6 bases). This CDR3 spans 14 amino acids. V was clipped by 5 bases and J by 2 bases, with 10 bases between them. CDR1 is LGHNT, CDR2 FRNRAP, per germline. This chain's CDR3 is CASGKGVGNQPQHF. CDR3 sequence (DNA): TGTGCTAGTGGTAAGGGGGTGGGCAATCAGCCCCAGCATTTT.

The CDR3 coding sequence is TGTGCCAGCAGCCCCCAACAGGGTGCCACTGAAGCTTTCTTT. Protein product: CASSPQQGATEAFF. The chain employs TRBV9 and TRBJ1-1; possibly TRBD1 for D (6 bases). V was trimmed by 4 bases and J by 4 bases, leaving 14 bases between them. The CDR3 runs to 14 residues. CDR1 is SGDLS and CDR2 is YYNGEE in the germline V gene.

The chain joins TRBV5-1 to TRBJ1-4; 7 nucleotides align to TRBD1. This CDR3 has 15 amino acids. Germline V gives CDR1 SGHRS, CDR2 YFSETQ. V was pared by 4 bases and J by 5 bases, with 8 bases of the junction left unmatched. CDR3 coding DNA: TGCGCCAGCAGCCCCATGACAGGGCGGAATGAAAAACTGTTTTTT. It yields the protein CASSPMTGRNEKLFF.

DNA of the CDR3: TGTGCCAGCAGTGAAGCGCTTCGAGGGGGGGCAGATACGCAGTATTTT. Residues: CASSEALRGGADTQYF. V usage is TRBV2 and J usage is TRBJ2-3, with a weak D call TRBD2 (7 bases). Germline V gene data show CDR1 as SNHLY and CDR2 as FYNNEI. Trimming took 0 bases from V and 4 from J, leaving 14 bases between them. This CDR3 contains 16 residues.

This chain uses TRBV27 with TRBJ1-2; TRBD1 aligns across 8 bases. CDR1 MNHEY and CDR2 SMNVEV come from the germline V gene (reference sequence). The CDR3 is made up of 12 amino acids. Trimming removed 4 bases from V and 7 bases from J; junction bases left unmatched: 2. CDR3 nucleotide sequence: TGTGCCAGCAGTTCAGGGGGCTTTGGCTACACCTTC. This encodes CASSSGGFGYTF.

This clone appeared once. V is TRBV29-1 and J is TRBJ2-1, with D perhaps TRBD2 (5 bases). In germline, CDR1 is SQVTM, CDR2 ANQGSEA. V was pared by 0 bases and J by 5 bases, with 11 bases between. The length of the CDR3 is 14 residues. The CDR3 region is CSVEDGGIDNEQFF. The CDR3 DNA reads TGCAGCGTTGAAGACGGAGGAATCGACAATGAGCAGTTCTTC.

In its sample, this clone was seen once. The chain links TRBV5-1 to TRBJ1-2; 7 bases map to TRBD1. The germline V gene encodes CDR1 SGHRS and CDR2 YFSETQ. V lost 5 bases to trimming and J lost 2 bases; unmatched junction nucleotides: 6. This CDR3 is 14 amino acids long. In DNA, the CDR3 is TGCGCCAGCAGGGAGACACAGGGGAACTATGGCTACACCTTC. Translation gives CASRETQGNYGYTF.

The chain uses TRBV29-1 and TRBJ2-1, with 8 bases matching TRBD2. V gave up 5 bases and J gave up 4 bases; unmatched junction bases: 13. Germline CDR1 and CDR2: SQVTM and ANQGSEA. The CDR3 loop spans 16 amino acids. DNA for the CDR3: TGCAGCGTTTCTTCAGGTAGCGGGGTAGCTTACAATGAGCAGTTCTTC. Its translation is CSVSSGSGVAYNEQFF.

The chain employs TRBV9 and TRBJ1-1; 10 positions match TRBD1. The ends lost 3 bases at V and 0 bases at J; junction bases unmatched: 5. This CDR3 contains 16 residues. Germline V gene lookup returns CDR1 SGDLS and CDR2 YYNGEE. The CDR3 is CASSAGTGVMNTEAFF. The DNA of the CDR3 is TGTGCCAGCAGCGCCGGGACAGGGGTTATGAACACTGAAGCTTTCTTT.

This rearrangement joins TRBV5-1 to TRBJ1-2; TRBD1 matches at 8 bases. There are 16 residues in the CDR3. The junction had 13 bases not matched to a gene; V was cut back by 4 bases and J by 5 bases. Germline loops: CDR1 SGHRS, CDR2 YFSETQ. The CDR3 here is CASSMTGSDREYGYTF. Here the CDR3 DNA reads TGCGCCAGCAGCATGACAGGTTCGGACAGGGAATATGGCTACACCTTC.

This chain uses TRBV7-3 with TRBJ2-5; 8 bases fit TRBD1. The CDR3 is 15 amino acids. Looked up from germline, CDR1 is SGHTA and CDR2 is FQGTGA. J lost 4 bases, V lost 5 bases, and 9 bases had no gene match. The CDR3 region is CASSPGQALPETQYF. In nucleotides, the CDR3 is TGTGCCAGCAGCCCGGGACAGGCGCTTCCAGAGACCCAGTACTTC.

This chain links TRBV28 with TRBJ2-1, with a possible D match to TRBD2 (6 bases). CDR1 and CDR2 (germline): MDHEN, SYDVKM. The CDR3 runs to 12 residues. The V end lost 2 bases, the J end lost 9 bases, and 8 bases lay between the germline ends. Here the CDR3 DNA reads TGTGCCAGCAGTTTAAGGGGAGGTGAGCAGTTCTTC. It translates to CASSLRGGEQFF.

This chain joins TRBV5-1 and TRBJ2-3; D perhaps matches TRBD2 (5 bases). The CDR3 spans 14 residues. V shed 7 bases and J shed 2 bases, with 14 bases lying between them. Germline V gene sequence: CDR1 SGHRS, CDR2 YFSETQ. The CDR3: CASRTSGYTDTQYF. The CDR3 DNA sequence: TGCGCCAGCCGTACCAGCGGCTACACAGATACGCAGTATTTT. The full variable domain, with the rest looked up from reference TRBV5-1 and TRBJ2-3, is KAGVTQTPRYLIKTRGQQVTLSCSPISGHRSVSWYQQTPGQGLQFLFEYFSETQRNKGNFPGRFSGRQFSNSRSEMNVSTLELGDSALYLCASRTSGYTDTQYFGPGTRLTVL.

This rearrangement joins TRBV2 to TRBJ1-3, with TRBD1 matching over 7 bases. Trimming cost V 9 bases and J 0 bases; bases outside gene matches: 5. The CDR3 is 14 amino acids. CDR1 and CDR2 (germline): SNHLY, FYNNEI. CDR3 in amino acids: CARRDSGSGNTIYF. CDR3 nucleotide sequence: TGTGCCAGGCGGGACAGCGGCTCTGGAAACACCATATATTTT.

J is TRBJ2-2 and V is TRBV6-1, with D possibly matching TRBD2 (6 bases). This CDR3 comprises 14 residues. In germline, CDR1 is MNHNS, CDR2 SASEGT. Trimming left V 2 bases short and J 7 bases short, with 11 bases between. This CDR3 reads CASSEMGGIGELFF. CDR3 DNA: TGTGCCAGCAGTGAAATGGGGGGTATCGGGGAGCTGTTTTTT.

The chain recombines TRBV9 with TRBJ2-1; TRBD2 is a possible D gene (5 bases). CDR1 and CDR2 from the germline V gene are SGDLS and YYNGEE. This CDR3 spans 13 amino acids. V lost 0 bases and J lost 7, with 8 bases in between. CDR3 amino acids: CASSVGGMNEQFF. The CDR3 coding sequence is TGTGCCAGCAGCGTAGGAGGGATGAATGAGCAGTTCTTC.

The genes are TRBV7-2 and TRBJ2-7; D is possibly TRBD2 (7 bases). The V end lost 3 bases, the J end lost 2 bases, and 17 bases lay between the germline ends. CDR3 length: 16 residues. From germline, CDR1 is SGHTA and CDR2 FQGNSA. This CDR3 is CASSFIVGGPAYEQYF. Written as DNA, the CDR3 is TGTGCCAGCAGCTTCATCGTGGGGGGGCCAGCCTACGAGCAGTACTTC.